These T cell receptor beta chains were read from a single sample in a study of blood T cell repertoires in COVID-19. Sequenced by immunoSEQ multiplex PCR; TCRdb stores in-frame clones only, minus some. The sample gives some 210,000 clones, around nine tenths of which show up once; around 6.5% is in the top ten. Sequencing was carried out using peripheral blood. Receptors were obtained from a man aged 55 to 70 who had recovered from COVID-19. Each CDR3 is given with its conserved first and last residue. D genes are given only for firm matches. Only some rows state a clone size, as once, few, many or a class for expanded clones.

d_gene: .; j_gene: TRBJ2-7; abundance: .; len: 15; v_gene: TRBV27; CDR3nt: TGTGCCAGCAGAAAACAGGGGGGGAGCTCCTACGAGCAGTACTTC; CDR3aa: CASRKQGGSSYEQYF
d_gene: TRBD2; j_gene: TRBJ2-5; abundance: once; len: 17; v_gene: TRBV11-2; CDR3nt: TGTGCCAGCAGCTTAACGGGCGGGAGGCCCTTGTGGGAGACCCAGTACTTC; CDR3aa: CASSLTGGRPLWETQYF
d_gene: .; j_gene: TRBJ2-3; abundance: .; len: 17; v_gene: TRBV5-1; CDR3nt: TGCGCCAGCAGCTTGCCCTTGGGGGGGGGCGTCGGAGATACGCAGTATTTT; CDR3aa: CASSLPLGGGVGDTQYF
d_gene: TRBD2; j_gene: TRBJ2-2; abundance: .; len: 16; v_gene: TRBV2; CDR3nt: TGTGCCAGCAGCCAAATAGCGGGGGCGAACACCGGGGAGCTGTTTTTT; CDR3aa: CASSQIAGANTGELFF
d_gene: .; j_gene: TRBJ1-3; abundance: .; len: 15; v_gene: TRBV9; CDR3nt: TGTGCCAGCAGCGTAGAAGGGGAATCTGGAAACACCATATATTTT; CDR3aa: CASSVEGESGNTIYF
d_gene: .; j_gene: TRBJ2-1; abundance: .; len: 15; v_gene: TRBV19; CDR3nt: TGTGCCAGTAGTATCGGTCTAGCGCGGGGCAGTGAGCAGTTCTTC; CDR3aa: CASSIGLARGSEQFF
d_gene: .; j_gene: TRBJ2-1; abundance: .; len: 19; v_gene: TRBV5-5; CDR3nt: TGTGCCAGCAGCTCCACGGCGGGGGCGGGAGTAGGGTCCTACAATGAGCAGTTCTTC; CDR3aa: CASSSTAGAGVGSYNEQFF
d_gene: .; j_gene: TRBJ1-4; abundance: once; len: 13; v_gene: TRBV5-1; CDR3nt: TGCGCCAGCAGCCCGGCAACTAATGAAAAACTGTTTTTT; CDR3aa: CASSPATNEKLFF
d_gene: TRBD2; j_gene: TRBJ2-4; abundance: .; len: 17; v_gene: TRBV18; CDR3nt: TGTGCCAGCTCACCTGGGACTAGTTCGGGCCGTTTTGTAGTTCAGTACTTC; CDR3aa: CASSPGTSSGRFVVQYF
d_gene: TRBD1; j_gene: TRBJ2-2; abundance: .; len: 15; v_gene: TRBV19; CDR3nt: TGTGCCAGTAGTCCCGGACAGGGGTGGACCGGGGAGCTGTTTTTT; CDR3aa: CASSPGQGWTGELFF
d_gene: TRBD2; j_gene: TRBJ2-2; abundance: .; len: 16; v_gene: TRBV7-2; CDR3nt: TGTGCCAGCAGCTTCCATAGCGGGAGGCAATTAGGGGAGCTGTTTTTT; CDR3aa: CASSFHSGRQLGELFF
d_gene: .; j_gene: TRBJ1-1; abundance: .; len: 13; v_gene: TRBV20-1; CDR3nt: TGCAGTGCTAGTGACACTATGAACACTGAAGCTTTCTTT; CDR3aa: CSASDTMNTEAFF
d_gene: TRBD1; j_gene: TRBJ2-5; abundance: once; len: 16; v_gene: TRBV6-2/TRBV6-3; CDR3nt: TGTGCCAGCAGTTACTCACCGACAGGGACGAGGGAGACCCAGTACTTC; CDR3aa: CASSYSPTGTRETQYF
d_gene: .; j_gene: TRBJ2-5; abundance: .; len: 15; v_gene: TRBV3-1/TRBV3-2; CDR3nt: TGTGCCAGCAGTGTCGCGGGGGCCGCTTGGGAGACCCAGTACTTC; CDR3aa: CASSVAGAAWETQYF
d_gene: .; j_gene: TRBJ2-1; abundance: .; len: 15; v_gene: TRBV7-2; CDR3nt: TGTGCCAGCAGCTTGGTAGCGGAGCCCTACAATGAGCAGTTCTTC; CDR3aa: CASSLVAEPYNEQFF
d_gene: TRBD2; j_gene: TRBJ2-7; abundance: .; len: 12; v_gene: TRBV30; CDR3nt: TGTGCCTGGAGGGGAGGGCTCTACGAGCAGTACTTC; CDR3aa: CAWRGGLYEQYF
d_gene: .; j_gene: TRBJ1-1; abundance: .; len: 15; v_gene: TRBV3-1/TRBV3-2; CDR3nt: TGTGCCAGCAGTGCGACGGGGCGGGGGTACAGTGAAGCTTTCTTT; CDR3aa: CASSATGRGYSEAFF
d_gene: .; j_gene: TRBJ2-6; abundance: .; len: 19; v_gene: TRBV7-9; CDR3nt: TGTGCCAGCAGCTTAACTGTCGGGTGGGGCGGCCCTGGGGCCAACGTCCTGACTTTC; CDR3aa: CASSLTVGWGGPGANVLTF
d_gene: TRBD1; j_gene: TRBJ2-1; abundance: .; len: 15; v_gene: TRBV5-5; CDR3nt: TGTGCCAGCAGCTTACAGGGGAACTCCTACAATGAGCAGTTCTTC; CDR3aa: CASSLQGNSYNEQFF
d_gene: .; j_gene: TRBJ1-3; abundance: .; len: 16; v_gene: TRBV18; CDR3nt: TGTGCCAGCTCAGCGGGACTCCCGAGCTCTGGAAACACCATATATTTT; CDR3aa: CASSAGLPSSGNTIYF
d_gene: TRBD1; j_gene: TRBJ2-7; abundance: .; len: 14; v_gene: TRBV5-8; CDR3nt: TGTGCCAGCAGCTCGGGACAGGGCCAGTACGAGCAGTACTTC; CDR3aa: CASSSGQGQYEQYF